This passage covers 21 T cell receptor beta chains from one sample sequenced in a study of blood T cell repertoires in COVID-19. Sequencing used immunoSEQ multiplex PCR; TCRdb keeps in-frame clones, though not all of them. Among some 350,000 clones listed, 89% were seen once. The sequencing input was peripheral blood. These receptors originate from a young woman with COVID-19, enrolled during active disease.

The rearrangement joins TRBV2 to TRBJ1-4; TRBD1 matches 9 bases. The CDR3 covers 13 residues. V lost 7 bases, J lost 8 bases, and 5 bases stayed unmatched. Germline-derived CDR1 and CDR2 are SNHLY and FYNNEI. The CDR3: CASTRDREEKLFF. The CDR3 nucleotides are TGTGCCAGCACCCGGGACAGGGAGGAAAAACTGTTTTTT.

The chain employs TRBV7-2 and TRBJ2-1; TRBD2 might be the D (6 bases). The germline gives CDR1 SGHTA, CDR2 FQGNSA. The CDR3 runs to 14 residues. The germline V and J ends were trimmed by 4 bases and 8 bases, with 15 bases remaining between them. The CDR3: CASSSPGLRYEQFF. The CDR3 bases are TGTGCCAGCAGCTCGCCGGGACTCCGGTATGAGCAGTTCTTC.

The chain recombines TRBV7-9 with TRBJ1-2; a possible D gene is TRBD1 (5 bases). The germline gives CDR1 SEHNR, CDR2 FQNEAQ (reference sequence). V lost 5 bases to trimming and J lost 9 bases, with 28 bases between them. The CDR3 is 17 amino acids. The CDR3 is CASSPPKDSLGRLCYTF. DNA for the CDR3: TGTGCCAGCAGCCCACCAAAAGACAGTCTTGGGAGGTTGTGCTACACCTTC.

This clone is a singleton in its sample. V usage is TRBV5-6 and J usage is TRBJ1-5; possible D gene TRBD1, 5 bases. The CDR3 has 14 residues. Germline V gene data show CDR1 as SGHDT and CDR2 as YYEEEE. V lost 1 base and J 6 bases, leaving 11 bases between the germline ends. CDR3 DNA: TGTGCCAGCAGCTTGAGGCAGGGCAGTCAGCCCCAGCATTTT. Encoded protein: CASSLRQGSQPQHF.

This clone was observed a few times. The rearrangement joins TRBV5-4 to TRBJ1-2; TRBD1 agrees at 7 bases. Looked up from germline, CDR1 is SGHNT and CDR2 is YYREEE (reference sequence). V lost 4 bases, J lost 8 bases, and 11 bases stayed unmatched. This CDR3 has 14 amino acids. The CDR3 protein is CASSPPDRVGGYTF. In nucleotides, the CDR3 is TGTGCCAGCAGCCCCCCCGACAGGGTTGGGGGCTACACCTTC. The whole variable domain, remainder taken from reference TRBV5-4 and TRBJ1-2, is ETGVTQSPTHLIKTRGQQVTLRCSSQSGHNTVSWYQQALGQGPQFIFQYYREEENGRGNFPPRFSGLQFPNYSSELNVNALELDDSALYLCASSPPDRVGGYTFGSGTRLTVV.

This sequence joins TRBV29-1 and TRBJ2-1, with 14 bases lining up with TRBD2. Losses at the gene ends were 7 bases for V and 7 bases for J; bases not matched to a gene: 6. The germline CDR1 and CDR2 sequences are SQVTM and ANQGSEA. The CDR3 contains 14 residues. DNA of the CDR3: TGCAGCGAGAGGACTAGCGGGAGGAGGAATGAGCAGTTCTTC. Translating it yields CSERTSGRRNEQFF.

CDR3 in DNA: TGTGCCAGTAGTCACCGTAGCGGGGGAGTGGAGTTCTTC. As protein: CASSHRSGGVEFF. This rearrangement joins TRBV19 to TRBJ2-1, with TRBD2 matching over 9 bases. After removal of 5 bases from V and 14 bases from J, the junction contained 10 bases not matched to a gene. The CDR3 has 13 amino acids. Germline values: CDR1 LNHDA, CDR2 SQIVND (reference sequence).

J is TRBJ1-4 and V is TRBV18, with no clear D. Trimming removed 3 bases at V and 6 bases at J, with 8 bases between. CDR1 KGHSH and CDR2 LQKENI come from the germline V gene. This CDR3 region has 13 residues. CDR3 protein: CASSPGEDEKLFF. DNA for the CDR3: TGTGCCAGCTCACCCGGGGAGGATGAAAAACTGTTTTTT.

The V and J genes are TRBV28 and TRBJ2-3; TRBD2 is a possible D gene (6 bases). The CDR3 covers 14 residues. Trimming took 3 bases from V and 1 from J, leaving 8 bases between them. Germline CDR1 reads MDHEN; CDR2 reads SYDVKM. CDR3 in DNA: TGTGCCAGCAGTTTGGGGACTGGCACAGATACGCAGTATTTT. This translates into CASSLGTGTDTQYF.

This chain uses TRBV9 with TRBJ2-1, with D maybe TRBD2 (6 bases). Per the germline V gene, CDR1 is SGDLS and CDR2 is YYNGEE. V lost 5 bases and J 9 bases, leaving 21 bases between the germline ends. This CDR3 comprises 15 residues. This chain's CDR3 is CASSSGGQFLPEQFF. CDR3 nucleotides: TGTGCCAGCAGTAGCGGCGGACAATTCCTGCCTGAGCAGTTCTTC.

The rearrangement joins TRBV6-6 to TRBJ1-5, with unresolved D. Germline loops: CDR1 MNHNY, CDR2 SVGAGI (reference sequence). V lost 4 bases, J lost 0 bases, and 7 bases lay in between. The length of the CDR3 is 14 residues. In nucleotides, the CDR3 is TGTGCCAGCAGTTCCCCTCTTAGCAATCAGCCCCAGCATTTT. This sequence encodes CASSSPLSNQPQHF.

DNA for the CDR3: TGTGCCAGCAGCGTCTCAGCCCCCAGGGTCGCTGGAAACACCATATATTTT. Encoded protein: CASSVSAPRVAGNTIYF. The rearrangement uses TRBV9 and TRBJ1-3; possibly TRBD1 for D (5 bases). There are 17 residues in the CDR3. V was cut by 2 bases and J by 2 bases, with 17 bases left in between. Germline V gene data show CDR1 as SGDLS and CDR2 as YYNGEE.

This clone was found once. This chain joins TRBV27 and TRBJ2-3; TRBD2 matches at 8 bases. This CDR3 has 14 amino acids. From germline, CDR1 is MNHEY and CDR2 SMNVEV (reference sequence). The V gene end was trimmed by 7 bases and the J gene end by 1 base; junction bases not matched to a gene: 4. As DNA, the CDR3 is TGTGCCAGCACCAGAGCGGGGGGCACAGATACGCAGTATTTT. Translating gives CASTRAGGTDTQYF.

V usage is TRBV5-6 and J usage is TRBJ2-1; 13 nucleotides line up with TRBD2. CDR3 length: 18 residues. Germline CDR1 and CDR2: SGHDT and YYEEEE. V was pared by 2 bases and J by 8 bases, with 13 bases of the junction left unmatched. Here the CDR3 reads CASSFPERRLAGGYEQFF. DNA for the CDR3: TGTGCCAGCAGCTTCCCGGAGCGTCGACTAGCGGGGGGTTATGAGCAGTTCTTC. The whole variable domain, filled in from reference TRBV5-6 and TRBJ2-1, reads DAGVTQSPTHLIKTRGQQVTLRCSPKSGHDTVSWYQQALGQGPQFIFQYYEEEERQRGNFPDRFSGHQFPNYSSELNVNALLLGDSALYLCASSFPERRLAGGYEQFFGPGTRLTVL.

The rearrangement links TRBV18 to TRBJ2-1; 7 nucleotides agree with TRBD2. V was clipped by 8 bases and J by 0 bases; unmatched bases: 7. CDR1 KGHSH and CDR2 LQKENI come from the germline V gene. This CDR3 has 15 amino acids. This chain's CDR3 is CASHLGEGSYNEQFF. The CDR3 DNA sequence: TGTGCCAGCCACCTGGGGGAGGGCTCCTACAATGAGCAGTTCTTC.

A single count supports this clone. V usage is TRBV7-2 and J usage is TRBJ2-1; 9 bases map to TRBD1. The junction had 2 bases not matched to a gene; V was cut back by 5 bases and J by 6 bases. CDR3 length: 13 amino acids. Germline CDR1 reads SGHTA; CDR2 reads FQGNSA. DNA for the CDR3: TGTGCCAGCAGCCTGGGACAGGGCAATGAGCAGTTCTTC. This translates into CASSLGQGNEQFF.

The chain has TRBV10-3 and TRBJ1-2; 9 bases match TRBD1. The trim removed 5 bases at V and 3 bases at J, leaving 7 bases unmatched. The germline V gene encodes CDR1 ENHRY and CDR2 SYGVKD. The CDR3 is made up of 15 amino acids. CDR3: CAISQQGAHDYGYTF. The CDR3 DNA reads as TGTGCCATCAGTCAACAGGGGGCGCATGACTATGGCTACACCTTC.

V usage is TRBV28 and J usage is TRBJ1-5, with TRBD1 matching 10 bases. From germline, CDR1 is MDHEN and CDR2 SYDVKM. V trimming: 3 bases; J trimming: 9 bases; junction bases outside the gene matches: 11. The length of the CDR3 is 16 residues. The CDR3 loop is CASSLTGGPAGSPQHF. The CDR3 bases are TGTGCCAGCAGTTTGACAGGGGGCCCAGCGGGATCGCCCCAGCATTTT.

This chain joins TRBV28 and TRBJ2-1; a weak D match, TRBD2 (7 bases). Germline V CDR1 and CDR2: MDHEN, SYDVKM. The V gene lost 1 base and the J gene lost 2 bases, with 18 bases spanning the gap. The CDR3 covers 18 residues. For the CDR3, the DNA is TGTGCCAGCAGTTTATACGACGTGGGGGGGCTCACCTACAATGAGCAGTTCTTC. Amino acids: CASSLYDVGGLTYNEQFF.

The rearrangement joins TRBV6-5 to TRBJ1-1; possible D gene TRBD1, 6 bases. The CDR3 has 14 residues. With 6 bases removed from V and 1 base from J, the gap between germline ends came to 12 bases. Germline assignment: CDR1 MNHEY and CDR2 SVGAGI. DNA for the CDR3: TGTGCCAGCAGCTTCAGGGGAAGGAACACTGAAGCTTTCTTT. Translating it yields CASSFRGRNTEAFF.

This clone has more than one count but fewer than ten. The V and J genes are TRBV11-2 and TRBJ1-5; the D gene is possibly TRBD1 (5 bases). The CDR3 spans 16 residues. Germline lookup yields CDR1 SGHAT and CDR2 FQNNGV. Trimming stripped 1 base from V and 6 bases from J, with 16 bases between. CDR3 nucleotide sequence: TGTGCCAGCAGCTTAGCCCCCGGGGGTTCGGGTCAGCCCCAGCATTTT. Amino acids: CASSLAPGGSGQPQHF. Based on the CDR3 plus reference TRBV11-2 and TRBJ1-5, the full variable domain is EAGVAQSPRYKIIEKRQSVAFWCNPISGHATLYWYQQILGQGPKLLIQFQNNGVVDDSQLPKDRFSAERLKGVDSTLKIQPAKLEDSAVYLCASSLAPGGSGQPQHFGDGTRLSIL.